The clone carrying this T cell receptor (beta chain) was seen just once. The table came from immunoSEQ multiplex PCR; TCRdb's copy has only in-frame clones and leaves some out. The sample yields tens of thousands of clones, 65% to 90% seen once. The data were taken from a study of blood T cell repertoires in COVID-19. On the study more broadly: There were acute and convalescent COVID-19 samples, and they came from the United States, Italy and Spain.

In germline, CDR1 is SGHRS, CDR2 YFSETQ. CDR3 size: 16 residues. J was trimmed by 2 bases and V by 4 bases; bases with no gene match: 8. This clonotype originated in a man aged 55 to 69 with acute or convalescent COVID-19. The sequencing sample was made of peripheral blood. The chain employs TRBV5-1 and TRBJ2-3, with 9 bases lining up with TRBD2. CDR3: CASSPRTSASTDTQYF. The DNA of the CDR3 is TGCGCCAGCAGCCCAAGGACTAGCGCCTCCACAGATACGCAGTATTTT.